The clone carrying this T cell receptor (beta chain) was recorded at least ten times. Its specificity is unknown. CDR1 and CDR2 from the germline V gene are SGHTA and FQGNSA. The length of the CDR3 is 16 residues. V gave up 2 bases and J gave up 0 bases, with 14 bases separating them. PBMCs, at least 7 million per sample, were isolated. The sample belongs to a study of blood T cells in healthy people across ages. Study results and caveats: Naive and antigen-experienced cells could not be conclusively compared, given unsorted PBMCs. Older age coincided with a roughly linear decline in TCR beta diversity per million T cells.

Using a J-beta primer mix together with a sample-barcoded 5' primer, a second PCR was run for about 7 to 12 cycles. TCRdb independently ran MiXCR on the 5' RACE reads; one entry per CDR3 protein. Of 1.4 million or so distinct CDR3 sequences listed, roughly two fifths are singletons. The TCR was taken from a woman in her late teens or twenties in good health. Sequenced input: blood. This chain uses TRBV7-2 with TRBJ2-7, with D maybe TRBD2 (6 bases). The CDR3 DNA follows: TGTGCCAGCAGCTTATCTACGGGGGTGGGCTCCTACGAGCAGTACTTC. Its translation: CASSLSTGVGSYEQYF.